Only a few counts were recorded for the clone carrying this T cell receptor beta chain. The data stem from a study of control samples from healthy donors and cancer patients. Trimming removed 1 base at V and 5 bases at J, with 6 bases between. The germline V gene has CDR1 LGHDT and CDR2 YNNKEL (reference sequence). This CDR3 is 13 amino acids long. The repertoire was sequenced with immunoSEQ multiplex PCR; TCRdb's copy has only in-frame clones and lacks some. The profile shows 150,000 to 200,000 clones, about nine tenths of them singletons. The receptor was derived from a woman in her forties in good health. Sequencing was carried out using blood. The rearrangement joins TRBV3-1 (or the pseudogene TRBV3-2) to TRBJ2-1; D not resolved. CDR3 sequence: CASSQGLDNEQFF. Written as DNA, the CDR3 is TGTGCCAGCAGCCAAGGCCTCGACAATGAGCAGTTCTTC.